Below are 4 T cell receptor beta chains sequenced from a single sample in a study of siplizumab effects on memory and regulatory T cells. The table came from immunoSEQ multiplex PCR; TCRdb's copy has only in-frame clones and leaves some out. This table holds 100,000 to 110,000 clones, about nine tenths found once. Specimen: CD4+ T cells sorted from blood. All receptors come from a human donor in good health.

This rearrangement joins TRBV19 to TRBJ1-4; the D is unclear. The germline V and J ends were trimmed by 7 bases and 3 bases, with 15 bases remaining between them. This CDR3 comprises 15 residues. In germline, CDR1 is LNHDA, CDR2 SQIVND (reference sequence). The CDR3 sequence is CASTTRQAPNEKLFF. As DNA, the CDR3 is TGTGCCAGTACCACGCGACAAGCCCCTAATGAAAAACTGTTTTTT.

The chain has TRBV6-6 and TRBJ1-5, with unresolved D. This CDR3 spans 14 amino acids. V lost 2 bases and J 7 bases, leaving 12 bases between the germline ends. The V gene's germline CDR1 is MNHNY and CDR2 SVGAGI (reference sequence). CDR3 loop: CASSYKSGGQPQHF. The CDR3 coding sequence is TGTGCCAGCAGTTACAAGTCCGGAGGGCAGCCCCAGCATTTT.

The chain carries TRBV10-1 and TRBJ2-4; 8 bases are shared with TRBD2. The CDR3 covers 15 residues. The V segment lost 4 bases and the J segment 0 bases; nucleotides outside the gene matches: 2. Germline V CDR1 and CDR2: WNHNN, SYGVQD (reference sequence). CDR3 nucleotide sequence: TGCGCCAGCAGTGCACTAGCGGTAGCCAAAAACATTCAGTACTTC. As protein: CASSALAVAKNIQYF.

This chain links TRBV18 with TRBJ1-6; the match to TRBD1 covers 7 bases. Germline CDR1 is KGHSH and CDR2 is LQKENI. This CDR3 is 14 amino acids long. After removal of 3 bases from V and 9 bases from J, the junction contained 5 bases not matched to a gene. CDR3 sequence (DNA): TGTGCCAGCTCACCTAGGGACAGAGGTTCACCCCTCCACTTT. It codes for CASSPRDRGSPLHF.